This T cell receptor (beta chain) was documented in a study of vaccination effects on CD4 cells after COVID-19. Before sequencing took place, the ViraFEST assay used viral peptide pools to expand antigen-specific CD4+ T cells. On roughly day 9 of culture, CD4+ T cells were separated out. According to the study, vaccine recipients showed no prior SARS-CoV-2 infection and negative nucleocapsid antibodies. Cultures used under 2.5 million PBMC per well, 9.5 to 10 IU/ml IL-2 and 10 ug/ml peptides. Cultures got half-medium changes with IL-2 on days 3 and 7. Libraries were prepared by immunoSEQ multiplex PCR; TCRdb keeps only in-frame clonotypes and omits some of them. The data contain approximately 54,000 clones, over 80% of them singletons. V was cut by 3 bases and J by 0 bases, with 2 bases left in between. The CDR3 totals 12 residues. Germline V gene data show CDR1 as KGHSH and CDR2 as LQKENI. Comment on this clone: Its antigen is not identified.

This sequence originates from a human donor who received a COVID-19 vaccine. Material: CD4+ T cells from PBMCs cultured with HCoV-229E spike peptides, obtained before COVID-19 vaccination. This chain uses TRBV18 with TRBJ2-5; D gene uncertain. The DNA of the CDR3 is TGTGCCAGCTCACCTGACCAAGAGACCCAGTACTTC. This gives the protein CASSPDQETQYF.